This T cell receptor beta chain was observed in a study of patients and donors after allogeneic stem cell transplantation. TCRdb independently ran MiXCR on the RT-PCR reads; one entry per CDR3 protein. The table records about 960,000 distinct CDR3 sequences, under 20% of them present only once. The table lists this clonotype with a few counts. What was sequenced was blood, either unsorted or a sorted T cell fraction (not recorded which). This TCR derives from a human donor who was either an allogeneic HSCT recipient or a stem cell or donor lymphocyte infusion donor (not recorded which). It is not recorded whose cells these are; they may come from a transplant donor.

In nucleotides, the CDR3 is TGTGCCAGCACCACCTCGGGGAGCGGGGTGATTAGCGCGAACACCGGGGAGCTGTTTTTT. This gives the protein CASTTSGSGVISANTGELFF. The chain employs TRBV6-2 or TRBV6-3 and TRBJ2-2, with 7 bases matching TRBD2. CDR3 length: 20 residues. Per the germline V gene, CDR1 is MNHEY and CDR2 is SVGEGT. The ends lost 7 bases at V and 0 bases at J; junction bases unmatched: 20.